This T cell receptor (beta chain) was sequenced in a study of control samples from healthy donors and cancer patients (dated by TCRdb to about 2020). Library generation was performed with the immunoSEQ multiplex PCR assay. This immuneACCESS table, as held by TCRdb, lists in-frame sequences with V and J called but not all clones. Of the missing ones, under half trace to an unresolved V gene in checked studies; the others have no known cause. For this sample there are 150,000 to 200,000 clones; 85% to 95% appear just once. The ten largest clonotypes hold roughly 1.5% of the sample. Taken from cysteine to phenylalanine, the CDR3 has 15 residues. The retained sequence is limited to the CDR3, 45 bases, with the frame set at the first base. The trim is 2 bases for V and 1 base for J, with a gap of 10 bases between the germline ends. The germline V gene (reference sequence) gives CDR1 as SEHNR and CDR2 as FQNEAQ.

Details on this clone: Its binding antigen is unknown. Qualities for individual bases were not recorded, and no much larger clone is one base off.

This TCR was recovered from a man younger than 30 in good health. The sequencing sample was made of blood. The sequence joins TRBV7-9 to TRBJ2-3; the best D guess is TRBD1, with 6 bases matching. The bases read TGTGCCAGCAGCTTAATCAGGGGCTGCACAGATACGCAGTATTTT. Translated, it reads CASSLIRGCTDTQYF.